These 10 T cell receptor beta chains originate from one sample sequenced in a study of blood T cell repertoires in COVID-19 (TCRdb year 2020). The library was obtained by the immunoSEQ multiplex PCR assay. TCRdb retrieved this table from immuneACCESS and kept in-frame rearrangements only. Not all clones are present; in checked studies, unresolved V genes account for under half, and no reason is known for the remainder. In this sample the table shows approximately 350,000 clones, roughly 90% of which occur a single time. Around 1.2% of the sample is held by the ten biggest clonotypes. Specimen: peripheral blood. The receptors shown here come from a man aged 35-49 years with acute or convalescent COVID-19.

The CDR3 reads CASSYGRPNTQYF. The CDR3 DNA reads as TGTGCCAGCAGTTACGGCAGGCCCAATACGCAGTATTTT. The chain employs TRBV6-5 and TRBJ2-3; unclear D gene. Trimming pared 2 bases from V and 7 bases from J, leaving 10 bases between. The CDR3 length is 13 residues. CDR1 is MNHEY, CDR2 SVGAGI, per germline.

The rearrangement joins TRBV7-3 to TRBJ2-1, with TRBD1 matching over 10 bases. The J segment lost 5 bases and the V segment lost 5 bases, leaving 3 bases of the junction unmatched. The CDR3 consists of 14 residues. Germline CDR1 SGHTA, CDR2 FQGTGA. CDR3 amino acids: CASSGTGDNNEQFF. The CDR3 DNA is TGTGCCAGCAGCGGGACAGGGGACAACAATGAGCAGTTCTTC.

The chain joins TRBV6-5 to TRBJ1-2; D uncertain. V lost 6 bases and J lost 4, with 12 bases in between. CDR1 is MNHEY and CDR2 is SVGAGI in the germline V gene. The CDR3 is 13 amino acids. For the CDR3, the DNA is TGTGCCAGCAGGACGACTGTTGGCTATGGCTACACCTTC. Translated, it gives CASRTTVGYGYTF.

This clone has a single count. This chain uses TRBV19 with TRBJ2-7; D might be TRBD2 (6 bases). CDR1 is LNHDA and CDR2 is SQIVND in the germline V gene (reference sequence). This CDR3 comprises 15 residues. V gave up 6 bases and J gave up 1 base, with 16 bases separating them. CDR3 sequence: CASRLVGSSSYEQYF. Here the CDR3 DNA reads TGTGCCAGTAGGCTGGTCGGGAGCAGTTCCTACGAGCAGTACTTC.

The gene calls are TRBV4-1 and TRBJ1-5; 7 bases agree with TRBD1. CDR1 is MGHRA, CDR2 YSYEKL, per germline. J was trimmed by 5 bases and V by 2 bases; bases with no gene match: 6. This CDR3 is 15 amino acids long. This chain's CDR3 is CASSQHRDRDQPQHF. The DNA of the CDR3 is TGCGCCAGCAGCCAACATAGGGACAGAGATCAGCCCCAGCATTTT.

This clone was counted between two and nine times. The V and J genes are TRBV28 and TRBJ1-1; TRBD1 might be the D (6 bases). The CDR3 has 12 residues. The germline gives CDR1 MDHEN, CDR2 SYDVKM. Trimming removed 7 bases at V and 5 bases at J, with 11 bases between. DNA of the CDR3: TGTGCCAGCATTACAGGGAAAACTGAAGCTTTCTTT. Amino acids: CASITGKTEAFF. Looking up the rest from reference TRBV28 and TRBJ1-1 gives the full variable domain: DVKVTQSSRYLVKRTGEKVFLECVQDMDHENMFWYRQDPGLGLRLIYFSYDVKMKEKGDIPEGYSVSREKKERFSLILESASTNQTSMYLCASITGKTEAFFGQGTRLTVV.

CDR3 loop: CASSDVGTALSYEQYF. The CDR3 nucleotides are TGTGCCAGCAGTGACGTTGGGACAGCACTCTCCTACGAGCAGTACTTC. The gene calls are TRBV2 and TRBJ2-7, with 7 bases that match TRBD1. With 3 bases clipped from V and 0 bases from J, the junction kept 8 bases outside the gene matches. The CDR3 is 16 residues long. Germline CDR1 reads SNHLY; CDR2 reads FYNNEI.

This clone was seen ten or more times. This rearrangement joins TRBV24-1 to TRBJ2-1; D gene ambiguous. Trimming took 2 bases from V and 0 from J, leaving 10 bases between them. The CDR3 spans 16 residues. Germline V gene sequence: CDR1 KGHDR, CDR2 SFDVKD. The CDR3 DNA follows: TGTGCCACCAGTGATTCTTCTTCGCGCTCCTACAATGAGCAGTTCTTC. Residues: CATSDSSSRSYNEQFF.

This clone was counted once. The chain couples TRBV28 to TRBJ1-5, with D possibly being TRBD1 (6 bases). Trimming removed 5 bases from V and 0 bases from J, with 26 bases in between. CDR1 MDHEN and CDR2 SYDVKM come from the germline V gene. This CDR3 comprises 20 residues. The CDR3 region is CASSLLAELIRTDSNQPQHF. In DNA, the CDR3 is TGTGCCAGCAGTCTTTTGGCCGAACTAATCCGGACAGATAGCAATCAGCCCCAGCATTTT.

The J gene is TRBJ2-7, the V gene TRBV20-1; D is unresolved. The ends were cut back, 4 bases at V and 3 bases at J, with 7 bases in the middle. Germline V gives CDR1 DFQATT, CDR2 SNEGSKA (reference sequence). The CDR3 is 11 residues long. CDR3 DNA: TGCAGTGCTATGTGGAGCTACGAGCAGTACTTC. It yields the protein CSAMWSYEQYF.